Each of the 27 T cell receptor beta chains below was sequenced from the same sample in a study of regulatory T cells in long-lasting Graves disease. Researchers made TCR beta libraries by using iRepertoire HTBI primers and running Arm-PCR on CDR3 regions. TCRdb called the multiplex PCR reads again in MiXCR, with one record for every CDR3 protein. The sample lists about 430,000 distinct CDR3 sequences, 21% occurring once. Time point: persistent/refractory GD, antithyroid drugs over 5 years with positive TRAb. The TCR library used RNA extracted from PBMCs. The sequencing used peripheral blood mononuclear cells (PBMCs), collected when the disease was refractory, from a patient treated with antithyroid drugs. All receptors derive from a female donor with Graves disease.

A remark on this clonotype: At one end, the junction sequence differs from germline, possibly due to a read error. The rearrangement uses TRBV3-1 and TRBJ1-2; the D gene is possibly TRBD1 (5 bases). CDR1 and CDR2 (germline): LGHDT, YNNKEL (reference sequence). This CDR3 has 14 amino acids. This CDR3 is CTSSQDWQGYGYTF. The DNA for the CDR3 is TGTACCAGCAGCCAAGATTGGCAGGGCTATGGCTACACCTTC.

This clonotype was seen a few times. The rearrangement uses TRBV6-1 and TRBJ2-1, with TRBD2 identical over 11 bases. V lost 2 bases and J lost 10; bases outside the gene matches: 7. Per the germline V gene, CDR1 is MNHNS and CDR2 is SASEGT. This CDR3 region has 15 residues. CDR3 coding DNA: TGTGCCAGCAGTGAACCTAGCGGGAGGACGAGCGAGCAGTTCTTC. Protein: CASSEPSGRTSEQFF.

This clonotype was recorded at least ten times. One junction end does not reproduce the germline sequence, and a read error may be involved. V gene TRBV5-1 combines with J gene TRBJ2-2; tentative D call: TRBD1 (5 bases). CDR1 is SGHRS, CDR2 YFSETQ, per germline. The CDR3 loop spans 12 amino acids. CDR3 bases: TGTGCCAGCAGCTTAGGGGCCGGGGAGCTGTTTTTT. It translates to CASSLGAGELFF.

In this sample, this clonotype turned up once. The chain is built from TRBV4-1 and TRBJ2-7, with D tentatively TRBD1 or TRBD2 (5 bases each). The CDR3 sequence is 16 residues long. CDR1 and CDR2 from the germline V gene are MGHRA and YSYEKL. The V gene lost 1 base and the J gene lost 6 bases, with 19 bases spanning the gap. The CDR3 coding sequence is TGCGCCAGCAGCCAAGTTGTTGCCGGGACCCTCGGCGAGCAGTACTTC. The encoded protein is CASSQVVAGTLGEQYF.

This clonotype was observed a handful of times. The genes are TRBV12-3 or TRBV12-4 and TRBJ2-3; D gene ambiguous. This CDR3 region has 14 residues. Trimming removed 3 bases from V and 6 bases from J, with 13 bases in between. CDR3 residues: CASSLGSFYDTQYF. The CDR3 coding sequence is TGTGCCAGCAGTTTGGGTAGCTTTTACGATACGCAGTATTTT.

Only a few counts were recorded for this clonotype. The CDR3 region has the DNA TGTGCCAGCAGCCCGGGACAGCAAAACTACGAGCAGTACTTC. This encodes CASSPGQQNYEQYF. The chain couples TRBV7-9 to TRBJ2-7, with 7 bases aligning to TRBD1. This CDR3 has 14 amino acids. The junction had 7 bases not matched to a gene; V was cut back by 5 bases and J by 3 bases. Germline CDR1 is SEHNR and CDR2 is FQNEAQ (reference sequence). Complete variable domain (other parts from reference TRBV7-9 and TRBJ2-7): DTGVSQNPRHKITKRGQNVTFRCDPISEHNRLYWYRQTLGQGPEFLTYFQNEAQLEKSRLLSDRFSAERPKGSFSTLEIQRTEQGDSAMYLCASSPGQQNYEQYFGPGTRLTVT.

This clonotype has a count of ten or more. This chain links TRBV11-2 with TRBJ1-4; a weak D match, TRBD1 (6 bases). The CDR3 covers 12 residues. Germline-derived CDR1 and CDR2 are SGHAT and FQNNGV. Trimming cost V 1 base and J 9 bases, with 6 bases left between them. This CDR3 is CASSLGGQKLFF. In nucleotides, the CDR3 is TGTGCCAGCAGCTTAGGGGGGCAAAAACTGTTTTTT.

This clonotype appeared many times. The CDR3 DNA is TGTGCCAGCAGCCCCTGGGGGACCGGGCGGGAGACCCAGTACTTC. Translating it yields CASSPWGTGRETQYF. The chain has TRBV28 and TRBJ2-5; D tentatively reads TRBD1 or TRBD2 (5 bases each). Germline-derived CDR1 and CDR2 are MDHEN and SYDVKM. The CDR3 spans 15 residues. Trimming left V 6 bases short and J 5 bases short, with 19 bases between.

Remarks on this clonotype: This clone may be a read error of a much larger clone one base away. The V call is TRBV28, the J call TRBJ2-4, with 11 nucleotides matching TRBD1. Germline V gives CDR1 MDHEN, CDR2 SYDVKM. The CDR3 covers 15 residues. The CDR3 nucleotides are TGTGCCGGCAGTCTCCTCGGACAGGGGGCAGACATTCAGTACTTC. This translates into CAGSLLGQGADIQYF.

The J gene is TRBJ2-4, the V gene TRBV10-1; D is uncertain. The CDR3 totals 16 residues. Per the germline V gene, CDR1 is WNHNN and CDR2 is SYGVQD (reference sequence). Trimming took off 0 bases at V and 3 bases at J, with 12 bases between the two ends. CDR3 residues: CASSESQQIGKNIQYF. CDR3 nucleotides: TGCGCCAGCAGTGAGTCGCAACAGATTGGCAAAAACATTCAGTACTTC.

This clonotype was observed many times. The genes are TRBV27 and TRBJ1-4; D might be TRBD1 (5 bases). Between the trimmed V and J ends, which lost 6 bases and 7 bases, there was a span of 15 bases. The CDR3 runs 14 residues. From germline, CDR1 is MNHEY and CDR2 SMNVEV (reference sequence). The CDR3 DNA reads TGTGCCAGCAGACTGGAAGGGGCCCCTGAAAAACTGTTTTTT. Residues: CASRLEGAPEKLFF.

This clonotype was seen more than once but under ten times. The rearrangement uses TRBV4-2 and TRBJ2-5; TRBD2 aligns across 10 bases. The ends lost 1 base at V and 4 bases at J; junction bases unmatched: 6. The CDR3 is 16 amino acids. Germline V lookup: CDR1 LGHNA, CDR2 YNFKEQ. The CDR3 DNA reads TGTGCCAGCAGCCAAGGGCTAGCGGGAGTGGGAGAGACCCAGTACTTC. It encodes CASSQGLAGVGETQYF.

At least ten counts were recorded for this clonotype. The chain employs TRBV24-1 and TRBJ2-5; no firm D call. The CDR3 consists of 13 residues. Trimming pared 8 bases from V and 2 bases from J, leaving 11 bases between. The germline V gene has CDR1 KGHDR and CDR2 SFDVKD. Here the CDR3 DNA reads TGTGCCACCACTGGACGTCTACAAGAGACCCAGTACTTC. The encoded protein is CATTGRLQETQYF.

This clonotype has a count of ten or more. The chain couples TRBV6-1 to TRBJ2-7; tentatively, D is TRBD2 (5 bases). Trimming removed 8 bases from V and 4 bases from J, with 12 bases in between. CDR1 and CDR2 (germline): MNHNS, SASEGT. The CDR3 covers 12 residues. The CDR3 DNA follows: TGTGCCAGCCAAGCGGCACCGTACGAGCAGTACTTC. Amino acids: CASQAAPYEQYF.

Ten or more counts support this clonotype. V usage is TRBV7-2 and J usage is TRBJ1-5, with D hard to call. The ends were cut back, 1 base at V and 6 bases at J, with 13 bases in the middle. CDR1 and CDR2 (germline): SGHTA, FQGNSA. The CDR3 is made up of 15 amino acids. Here the CDR3 DNA reads TGTGCCAGCAGCTTAGAGGTCGGCACGGCTCAGCCCCAGCATTTT. Its protein is CASSLEVGTAQPQHF.

CDR3 loop: CASSLVADLGVYEQYF. The CDR3, as DNA: TGCGCCAGCAGCTTGGTTGCGGACCTAGGGGTCTACGAGCAGTACTTC. The gene calls are TRBV5-1 and TRBJ2-7; perhaps TRBD1 as D (5 bases). Trimming stripped 0 bases from V and 3 bases from J, with 16 bases between. CDR1 is SGHRS and CDR2 is YFSETQ in the germline V gene. The CDR3 covers 16 residues.

The table lists this clonotype with many counts. The rearrangement links TRBV7-9 to TRBJ2-7; possibly TRBD2 for D (5 bases). Germline-derived CDR1 and CDR2 are SEHNR and FQNEAQ (reference sequence). This CDR3 has 14 amino acids. Trimming removed 1 base from V and 1 base from J, with 8 bases in between. CDR3 sequence reads: CASSLGSGSYEQYF. Written as DNA, the CDR3 is TGTGCCAGCAGCTTAGGCTCGGGATCCTACGAGCAGTACTTC.

The sample holds many counts of this clonotype. The V call is TRBV28, the J call TRBJ2-7; no firm D call. The germline V gene has CDR1 MDHEN and CDR2 SYDVKM. V shed 6 bases and J shed 3 bases, with 6 bases lying between them. The CDR3 sequence is 11 residues long. CDR3 DNA sequence: TGTGCCAGCAGACTTGACTACGAGCAGTACTTC. Translation: CASRLDYEQYF.

This clonotype has at least ten counts. The CDR3 here is CASSEEAYGYTF. CDR3 DNA: TGTGCCAGCAGCGAGGAAGCCTATGGCTACACCTTC. The chain is built from TRBV2 and TRBJ1-2; D is undetermined. V was shortened by 6 bases and J by 4 bases, with 9 bases between the two germline ends. CDR3 length: 12 residues. The germline gives CDR1 SNHLY, CDR2 FYNNEI.

The chain links TRBV10-2 to TRBJ1-1; D uncertain. The CDR3 is 15 amino acids. Germline V gene lookup returns CDR1 WSHSY and CDR2 SAAADI. With 0 bases removed from V and 0 bases from J, the gap between germline ends came to 8 bases. CDR3 sequence (DNA): TGCGCCAGCAGTGAGTCGGCAGGAGTGAACACTGAAGCTTTCTTT. It specifies CASSESAGVNTEAFF.

The table lists this clonotype with a few counts. The chain combines TRBV20-1 with TRBJ2-2; either TRBD1 or TRBD2 may supply D (5 bases each). The CDR3 has 13 amino acids. Looked up from germline, CDR1 is DFQATT and CDR2 is SNEGSKA (reference sequence). V lost 6 bases and J 2 bases, leaving 10 bases between the germline ends. In nucleotides, the CDR3 is TGCAGTGCCGTTCGGGGCAACACCGGGGAGCTGTTTTTT. It yields the protein CSAVRGNTGELFF.

This clonotype turned up a few times. The chain recombines TRBV19 with TRBJ2-4; D unclear. Looked up from germline, CDR1 is LNHDA and CDR2 is SQIVND (reference sequence). With 7 bases removed from V and 0 bases from J, the gap between germline ends came to 10 bases. The length of the CDR3 is 14 residues. The CDR3 region is CASNSRLAKNIQYF. In DNA form, the CDR3 reads TGTGCCAGTAATTCAAGGTTAGCCAAAAACATTCAGTACTTC.

The chain employs TRBV27 and TRBJ2-2, with D perhaps being TRBD1 or TRBD2 (7 bases each). Trimming stripped 5 bases from V and 4 bases from J, with 17 bases between. Per the germline V gene, CDR1 is MNHEY and CDR2 is SMNVEV (reference sequence). The CDR3 is 16 amino acids. CDR3 residues: CASSPGGGEGTGELFF. In DNA, the CDR3 is TGTGCCAGCAGTCCAGGGGGGGGGGAGGGCACCGGGGAGCTGTTTTTT.

This clonotype was detected many times. V and J are TRBV27 and TRBJ1-5, with D perhaps TRBD1 (5 bases). Between the trimmed V and J ends, which lost 2 bases and 7 bases, there was a span of 12 bases. The CDR3 spans 14 residues. Germline V gives CDR1 MNHEY, CDR2 SMNVEV (reference sequence). This chain's CDR3 is CASSLDSFGQPQHF. The CDR3 DNA sequence: TGTGCCAGCAGTTTAGACAGCTTCGGCCAGCCCCAGCATTTT.

This rearrangement joins TRBV28 to TRBJ2-3; D ambiguous. V was shortened by 5 bases and J by 6 bases, with 24 bases between the two germline ends. CDR3 length: 17 residues. From germline, CDR1 is MDHEN and CDR2 SYDVKM. CDR3 loop: CASSPSGPSRWKDTQYF. In nucleotides, the CDR3 is TGTGCCAGCAGTCCCTCTGGTCCTAGTCGGTGGAAGGATACGCAGTATTTT.

The genes are TRBV9 and TRBJ1-3; D gene ambiguous. Trimming left V 0 bases short and J 2 bases short, with 9 bases between. Germline values: CDR1 SGDLS, CDR2 YYNGEE. This CDR3 region has 15 residues. CDR3 sequence reads: CASSVDLGAGNTIYF. Written as DNA, the CDR3 is TGTGCCAGCAGCGTAGATCTGGGTGCTGGAAACACCATATATTTT.

The chain carries TRBV9 and TRBJ2-7; possible D gene TRBD1, 5 bases. V was clipped by 0 bases and J by 6 bases, with 13 bases between them. CDR3 length equals 14 residues. Germline-derived CDR1 and CDR2 are SGDLS and YYNGEE. The CDR3 DNA is TGTGCCAGCAGCGTAGGCAGGGCGAACTCCGAGCAGTACTTC. It translates to CASSVGRANSEQYF.